Shown below are 23 T cell receptor beta chains from a single sample sequenced in a study of T-cell reconstitution after alpha-beta-depleted transplantation in children. Unique molecular identifiers were incorporated into the prepared TCRbeta library. TCRdb fed the PCR reads into MiXCR, producing one record per CDR3 protein. The sample shows some 400,000 distinct CDR3 sequences, 20% of them seen only once. Material: PBMCs from the stem cell graft donor, obtained from the stem cell graft. These receptors were collected from a human donor who donated a stem cell graft to a child with acute myeloid leukemia.

J is TRBJ2-3 and V is TRBV6-5; TRBD1 agrees at 7 bases. V lost 0 bases, J lost 2 bases, and 8 bases stayed unmatched. This CDR3 is 17 amino acids long. Germline-derived CDR1 and CDR2 are MNHEY and SVGAGI. DNA of the CDR3: TGTGCCAGCAGTTACTCGGGGCAGACAGGGTACACAGATACGCAGTATTTT. Translation: CASSYSGQTGYTDTQYF.

This clonotype was detected many times. This chain uses TRBV9 with TRBJ2-1, with D unresolved. Per germline, CDR1 SGDLS and CDR2 YYNGEE. The CDR3 loop spans 15 amino acids. Trimming pared 3 bases from V and 1 base from J, leaving 11 bases between. CDR3 nucleotides: TGTGCCAGCAGCGCCACCTCCATTTCCTACAATGAGCAGTTCTTC. Amino acids: CASSATSISYNEQFF.

J is TRBJ2-2 and V is TRBV29-1; D remains ambiguous. V dropped 4 bases and J dropped 4 bases, with 7 bases sitting between them. CDR3 size: 12 residues. Germline lookup yields CDR1 SQVTM and CDR2 ANQGSEA. The CDR3 DNA sequence: TGCAGCGTTGTACACCCCACCGGGGAGCTGTTTTTT. This gives the protein CSVVHPTGELFF.

The table lists this clonotype with a few counts. This chain's CDR3 is CASSSDPKQREAFLYEQYF. As DNA, the CDR3 is TGTGCCAGCAGTTCGGACCCGAAGCAGCGGGAGGCCTTCCTTTACGAGCAGTACTTC. V and J are TRBV28 and TRBJ2-7; TRBD2 aligns across 9 bases. V gave up 4 bases and J gave up 4 bases; unmatched junction bases: 20. The CDR3 extends over 19 amino acids. Germline CDR1 reads MDHEN; CDR2 reads SYDVKM.

The chain carries TRBV29-1 and TRBJ2-5; D is perhaps TRBD2 (6 bases). The CDR3 sequence is 11 residues long. Germline V gene lookup returns CDR1 SQVTM and CDR2 ANQGSEA. Trimming removed 7 bases at V and 4 bases at J, with 10 bases between. CDR3 residues: CSAGLRETQYF. DNA for the CDR3: TGCAGCGCGGGACTCAGAGAGACCCAGTACTTC.

This chain links TRBV7-6 with TRBJ2-7; 7 bases map to TRBD2. The V and J ends lost 4 bases and 3 bases, in that order; junction bases with no gene match: 12. Germline V gene data show CDR1 as SGHVS and CDR2 as FNYEAQ. This CDR3 region has 16 residues. This chain's CDR3 is CASSSGKEASGYEQYF. The CDR3 DNA sequence: TGTGCCAGCAGCTCCGGGAAGGAGGCTAGCGGCTACGAGCAGTACTTC.

In regard to this clonotype: Relative to the germline gene, one junction end is altered; a read error may explain this. This rearrangement joins TRBV20-1 to TRBJ2-7, with 12 positions matching TRBD1. Germline V gene sequence: CDR1 DFQATT, CDR2 SNEGSKA (reference sequence). The CDR3 spans 16 residues. Here the CDR3 DNA reads TGCTGTGCTAGAGCTCAGGGGACAGGGGGCTTCGACGAGCAGTACTTC. Amino acid sequence: CCARAQGTGGFDEQYF.

This chain joins TRBV28 and TRBJ1-3; no definite D call. From germline, CDR1 is MDHEN and CDR2 SYDVKM. The V end was cut by 6 bases, the J end by 5 bases, with 8 bases between. The CDR3 runs to 12 residues. CDR3 coding DNA: TGTGCCAGCAGGGGGTTTCGAAACACCATATATTTT. Encoded protein: CASRGFRNTIYF.

This clonotype showed up many times. The gene calls are TRBV5-8 and TRBJ2-3; TRBD2 might be the D (5 bases). CDR1 is SGHTS and CDR2 is YDEGEE in the germline V gene. The CDR3 is 16 residues long. The V end was cut by 0 bases, the J end by 6 bases, with 17 bases between. Here the CDR3 DNA reads TGTGCCAGCAGCTTGGTCGGGCCAGGAGGTGTGGATACGCAGTATTTT. This sequence encodes CASSLVGPGGVDTQYF.

This clonotype was seen more than once but under ten times. CDR3 sequence (DNA): TGTGCCAGCAGTTTAAGTGGCCTAGCGGGAGGAGAGACCCAGTACTTC. It encodes CASSLSGLAGGETQYF. V gene TRBV28 combines with J gene TRBJ2-5; 11 bases are shared with TRBD2. J lost 4 bases, V lost 2 bases, and 6 bases had no gene match. The CDR3 is 16 residues long. The germline gives CDR1 MDHEN, CDR2 SYDVKM.

The gene calls are TRBV15 and TRBJ2-3; D gene unclear. Germline V gene data show CDR1 as LNHNV and CDR2 as YYDKDF (reference sequence). With 0 bases removed from V and 0 bases from J, the gap between germline ends came to 13 bases. The CDR3 is 17 amino acids. The CDR3, as DNA: TGTGCCACCAGCAGAGAGAGCAGGACCGAAAGCACAGATACGCAGTATTTT. Amino acids: CATSRESRTESTDTQYF.

This chain links TRBV6-1 with TRBJ2-1; 13 positions match TRBD2. Germline V lookup: CDR1 MNHNS, CDR2 SASEGT. The CDR3 contains 15 residues. Unmatched junction bases numbered 5, after V lost 7 bases and J lost 5 bases. This CDR3 reads CASTGLAGPNNEQFF. CDR3 in DNA: TGTGCCAGCACGGGACTAGCGGGACCGAACAATGAGCAGTTCTTC.

In this sample, this clonotype turned up a few times. V usage is TRBV4-2 and J usage is TRBJ2-3; 7 nucleotides line up with TRBD2. The ends lost 6 bases at V and 0 bases at J; junction bases unmatched: 6. Germline V gives CDR1 LGHNA, CDR2 YNFKEQ. CDR3 length: 15 amino acids. The CDR3 is CASRTSGISTDTQYF. DNA for the CDR3: TGTGCCAGCAGGACCAGCGGGATAAGCACAGATACGCAGTATTTT.

V gene TRBV25-1 combines with J gene TRBJ2-6, with D possibly TRBD1 on 6 matching bases. This CDR3 has 19 amino acids. Trimming pared 3 bases from V and 0 bases from J, leaving 18 bases between. Germline CDR1 MGHDK, CDR2 SYGVNS. The CDR3 region is CASSDRDRIGASGANVLTF. The CDR3 nucleotides read TGTGCCAGCAGTGACCGAGACAGGATAGGAGCCTCTGGGGCCAACGTCCTGACTTTC.

This clonotype was counted between two and nine times. The chain links TRBV11-3 to TRBJ2-1, with TRBD2 as a possible D gene (5 bases). CDR3 size: 16 residues. Between the trimmed V and J ends, which lost 5 bases and 0 bases, there was a span of 14 bases. Germline values: CDR1 SGHNT, CDR2 YENEEA. CDR3 sequence: CASSPEDWDSYNEQFF. CDR3 in DNA: TGTGCCAGCAGCCCAGAGGACTGGGACTCCTACAATGAGCAGTTCTTC.

A remark on this clonotype: A junction boundary mismatches the germline segment, possibly from a read error. V usage is TRBV2 and J usage is TRBJ2-7, with D uncertain. Germline V gene data show CDR1 as SNHLY and CDR2 as FYNNEI. The CDR3 is 11 residues long. CDR3 nucleotides: TGTGCCAGCAGAACGGACGACCCGGATATCTTC. This codes for CASRTDDPDIF.

The chain links TRBV11-3 to TRBJ2-1, with D possibly being TRBD1 or TRBD2 (5 bases each). This CDR3 contains 13 residues. Trimming stripped 5 bases from V and 8 bases from J, with 13 bases between. In germline, CDR1 is SGHNT, CDR2 YENEEA. The CDR3 region has the DNA TGTGCCAGCAGCCTCCTGTTGGGGGATGAGCAGTTCTTC. It translates to CASSLLLGDEQFF.

For this clonotype: Its ends do not fully match the called genes, so a read error is possible. CDR3 coding DNA: TGTGCCAGCAGCAGAGTGGGGAACGCTGAAGCTTTCTTT. It translates to CASSRVGNAEAFF. The chain uses TRBV14 and TRBJ1-1, with D unresolved. Germline CDR1 reads SGHDN; CDR2 reads FVKESK. The CDR3 has 13 residues.

The V call is TRBV7-2, the J call TRBJ1-1; TRBD1 might be the D (5 bases). This CDR3 has 13 residues. CDR1 and CDR2 from the germline V gene are SGHTA and FQGNSA. The V and J ends lost 1 base and 12 bases respectively, with 15 bases between them. The CDR3 DNA is TGTGCCAGCAGCTTAGGAGGGGACTCCCGACCTTTCTTT. This codes for CASSLGGDSRPFF.

This clonotype was seen a few times. The V and J genes are TRBV29-1 and TRBJ2-5, with TRBD2 matching over 8 bases. The germline gives CDR1 SQVTM, CDR2 ANQGSEA. V lost 4 bases to trimming and J lost 5 bases; unmatched junction nucleotides: 9. CDR3 length equals 14 residues. The CDR3 DNA reads as TGCAGCGTTGTGTCCAGCGGGAGATCGGAGACCCAGTACTTC. Its protein is CSVVSSGRSETQYF.

J is TRBJ2-3 and V is TRBV12-3 or TRBV12-4, with D perhaps TRBD1 (5 bases). The CDR3 is 14 residues long. Trimming removed 7 bases at V and 0 bases at J, with 11 bases between. The CDR3: CASTTGSSTDTQYF. In DNA form, the CDR3 reads TGTGCCAGCACCACAGGATCTAGCACAGATACGCAGTATTTT.

This clonotype was seen ten or more times. DNA for the CDR3: TGCAGTGCTAGAGTAGGGGGGCGAGACACCGGGGAGCTGTTTTTT. Amino acid sequence: CSARVGGRDTGELFF. The chain links TRBV20-1 to TRBJ2-2; D possibly matches TRBD1 or TRBD2 (6 bases each). This CDR3 contains 15 residues. The germline gives CDR1 DFQATT, CDR2 SNEGSKA (reference sequence). V was clipped by 1 base and J by 3 bases, with 12 bases between them.

This clonotype was counted many times. V is TRBV12-3 or TRBV12-4 and J is TRBJ2-6, with a tentative D call TRBD1 (6 bases). The CDR3 is 18 amino acids. Trimming left V 2 bases short and J 1 base short, with 15 bases between. The CDR3 reads CASSLYTGSGSGANVLTF. DNA of the CDR3: TGTGCCAGCAGTTTATACACAGGGTCGGGGTCTGGGGCCAACGTCCTGACTTTC.